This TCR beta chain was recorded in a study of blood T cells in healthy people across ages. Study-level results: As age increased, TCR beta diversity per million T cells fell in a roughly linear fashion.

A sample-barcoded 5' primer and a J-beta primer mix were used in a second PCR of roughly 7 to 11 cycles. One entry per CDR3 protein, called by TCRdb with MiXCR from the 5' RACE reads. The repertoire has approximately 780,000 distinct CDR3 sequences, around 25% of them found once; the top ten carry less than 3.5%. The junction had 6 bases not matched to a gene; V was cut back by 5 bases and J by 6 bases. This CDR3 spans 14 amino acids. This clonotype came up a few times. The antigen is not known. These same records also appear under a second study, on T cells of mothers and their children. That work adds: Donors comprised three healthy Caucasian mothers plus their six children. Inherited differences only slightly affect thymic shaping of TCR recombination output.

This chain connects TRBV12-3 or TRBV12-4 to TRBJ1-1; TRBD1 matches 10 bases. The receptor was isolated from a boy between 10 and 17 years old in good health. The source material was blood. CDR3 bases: TGTGCCAGCAGTAACAGGGACAGGGGCCCTGAAGCTTTCTTT. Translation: CASSNRDRGPEAFF.